The rows below give T cell receptor beta chains drawn from one sample of a study of blood T cell repertoires in COVID-19. TCRdb's table, derived via immunoSEQ multiplex PCR, lists solely in-frame clones and lacks some. The sample has 50,000 to 60,000 clones, about four fifths seen once. Sequenced sample: peripheral blood. The receptor set was obtained from an elderly woman with COVID-19, enrolled during active disease. Both conserved end residues are part of each CDR3. Each record gives: V gene, D gene, clone size, J gene, CDR3 protein, CDR3 DNA. D genes are given only for firm matches. Some rows mark clone size as missing; the rest say once, few, many or name a class of expanded clone.

V gene: TRBV29-1
D gene: NA
clone size: NA
J gene: TRBJ1-2
CDR3 protein: CSVRADRNYGYTF
CDR3 DNA: TGCAGCGTACGCGCGGACAGAAACTATGGCTACACCTTC

V gene: TRBV5-1
D gene: TRBD2
clone size: NA
J gene: TRBJ2-2
CDR3 protein: CASSGSGSYTGELFF
CDR3 DNA: TGCGCCAGCAGCGGAAGCGGGAGTTACACCGGGGAGCTGTTTTTT

V gene: TRBV6-4
D gene: NA
clone size: NA
J gene: TRBJ2-1
CDR3 protein: CASSDRAAGANNEQFF
CDR3 DNA: TGTGCCAGCAGTGACCGGGCGGCAGGGGCTAACAATGAGCAGTTCTTC

V gene: TRBV19
D gene: NA
clone size: NA
J gene: TRBJ2-7
CDR3 protein: CASSPGTKTYEQYF
CDR3 DNA: TGTGCCAGTAGCCCCGGGACAAAGACCTACGAGCAGTACTTC

V gene: TRBV5-1
D gene: TRBD2
clone size: NA
J gene: TRBJ2-7
CDR3 protein: CASSLSGRAGEQYF
CDR3 DNA: TGCGCCAGCAGCTTGAGCGGGAGGGCCGGTGAGCAGTACTTC

V gene: TRBV7-2
D gene: TRBD2
clone size: once
J gene: TRBJ2-2
CDR3 protein: CASNPGGTSGRSGELFF
CDR3 DNA: TGTGCCAGCAACCCAGGAGGCACTAGCGGGAGGTCCGGGGAGCTGTTTTTT

V gene: TRBV19
D gene: TRBD2
clone size: NA
J gene: TRBJ2-1
CDR3 protein: CASSQGTSGSGEQFF
CDR3 DNA: TGTGCCAGTAGCCAAGGGACTAGCGGGAGCGGTGAGCAGTTCTTC

V gene: TRBV3-1/TRBV3-2
D gene: TRBD2
clone size: NA
J gene: TRBJ2-1
CDR3 protein: CASSLGTSGRAFYNEQFF
CDR3 DNA: TGTGCCAGCAGCCTCGGGACTAGCGGGAGGGCCTTCTACAATGAGCAGTTCTTC

V gene: TRBV9
D gene: TRBD1
clone size: NA
J gene: TRBJ2-1
CDR3 protein: CASSVARGLNNEQFF
CDR3 DNA: TGTGCCAGCAGCGTAGCAAGGGGGCTAAACAATGAGCAGTTCTTC

V gene: TRBV6-5
D gene: TRBD2
clone size: NA
J gene: TRBJ2-7
CDR3 protein: CASKEGSREEYF
CDR3 DNA: TGTGCCAGCAAAGAGGGGTCGCGGGAGGAGTACTTC

V gene: TRBV13
D gene: NA
clone size: NA
J gene: TRBJ1-2
CDR3 protein: CASSPETGYGYTF
CDR3 DNA: TGTGCCAGCAGCCCCGAGACAGGATATGGCTACACCTTC

V gene: TRBV19
D gene: NA
clone size: NA
J gene: TRBJ1-6
CDR3 protein: CASSPGRGNSPLHF
CDR3 DNA: TGTGCCAGTAGCCCAGGCAGGGGTAATTCACCCCTCCACTTT

V gene: TRBV19
D gene: TRBD1
clone size: NA
J gene: TRBJ2-2
CDR3 protein: CASSSRTGHTGELFF
CDR3 DNA: TGTGCCAGTAGCTCCCGGACAGGTCATACCGGGGAGCTGTTTTTT

V gene: TRBV9
D gene: TRBD1
clone size: NA
J gene: TRBJ2-6
CDR3 protein: CASSLTPTGMVGGANVLTF
CDR3 DNA: TGTGCCAGCAGCCTCACCCCGACAGGGATGGTTGGTGGGGCCAACGTCCTGACTTTC

V gene: TRBV7-2
D gene: NA
clone size: NA
J gene: TRBJ1-2
CDR3 protein: CASSPPNRDNYGYTF
CDR3 DNA: TGTGCCAGCAGCCCGCCGAACAGGGATAACTATGGCTACACCTTC

V gene: TRBV3-1/TRBV3-2
D gene: NA
clone size: NA
J gene: TRBJ2-7
CDR3 protein: CASSQVSSVEQYF
CDR3 DNA: TGTGCCAGCAGCCAAGTTTCTTCCGTGGAGCAGTACTTC

V gene: TRBV4-2
D gene: NA
clone size: NA
J gene: TRBJ1-1
CDR3 protein: CASRVDMNTEAFF
CDR3 DNA: TGTGCCAGCAGAGTAGACATGAACACTGAAGCTTTCTTT

V gene: TRBV5-1
D gene: NA
clone size: NA
J gene: TRBJ2-1
CDR3 protein: CASSLVGVVNEQFF
CDR3 DNA: TGCGCCAGCAGCTTGGTGGGAGTAGTGAATGAGCAGTTCTTC

V gene: TRBV24-1
D gene: TRBD2
clone size: NA
J gene: TRBJ2-6
CDR3 protein: CATSDATSPGANVLTF
CDR3 DNA: TGTGCCACCAGTGATGCGACTAGCCCTGGGGCCAACGTCCTGACTTTC

V gene: TRBV5-1
D gene: TRBD2
clone size: NA
J gene: TRBJ2-5
CDR3 protein: CASSGGLAANQETQYF
CDR3 DNA: TGCGCCAGCAGTGGGGGACTAGCGGCCAATCAAGAGACCCAGTACTTC

V gene: TRBV18
D gene: TRBD1
clone size: NA
J gene: TRBJ2-7
CDR3 protein: CASSPPGTGRHEQYF
CDR3 DNA: TGTGCCAGCTCACCACCCGGGACAGGGAGGCACGAGCAGTACTTC

V gene: TRBV19
D gene: TRBD2
clone size: once
J gene: TRBJ2-1
CDR3 protein: CASSMTAGDYNEQFF
CDR3 DNA: TGTGCCAGTAGTATGACCGCGGGAGACTACAATGAGCAGTTCTTC

V gene: TRBV27
D gene: TRBD2
clone size: NA
J gene: TRBJ2-7
CDR3 protein: CASSFLGGAYEQYF
CDR3 DNA: TGTGCCAGCAGTTTCCTTGGGGGGGCCTACGAGCAGTACTTC

V gene: TRBV28
D gene: NA
clone size: NA
J gene: TRBJ2-7
CDR3 protein: CASSLWETNEQYF
CDR3 DNA: TGTGCCAGCAGTTTATGGGAAACTAACGAGCAGTACTTC

V gene: TRBV2
D gene: TRBD1
clone size: NA
J gene: TRBJ1-2
CDR3 protein: CASRPQGALYGYTF
CDR3 DNA: TGTGCCAGCAGGCCCCAGGGGGCCCTCTATGGCTACACCTTC

V gene: TRBV5-6
D gene: NA
clone size: NA
J gene: TRBJ2-2
CDR3 protein: CASSPYTGELFF
CDR3 DNA: TGTGCCAGCAGCCCTTACACCGGGGAGCTGTTTTTT

V gene: TRBV19
D gene: NA
clone size: once
J gene: TRBJ1-6
CDR3 protein: CASSIGQGNNSPLHF
CDR3 DNA: TGTGCCAGTAGTATCGGGCAGGGAAATAATTCACCCCTCCACTTT

V gene: TRBV24-1
D gene: TRBD1
clone size: NA
J gene: TRBJ1-5
CDR3 protein: CATSEPGQGENQPQHF
CDR3 DNA: TGTGCCACCAGTGAGCCGGGACAGGGGGAAAATCAGCCCCAGCATTTT

V gene: TRBV18
D gene: NA
clone size: NA
J gene: TRBJ1-1
CDR3 protein: CASSDTKNTEAFF
CDR3 DNA: TGTGCCAGCTCGGACACAAAGAACACTGAAGCTTTCTTT

V gene: TRBV6-6
D gene: NA
clone size: NA
J gene: TRBJ1-4
CDR3 protein: CASSTGATNEKLFF
CDR3 DNA: TGTGCCAGCAGTACAGGCGCAACTAATGAAAAACTGTTTTTT

V gene: TRBV6-5
D gene: TRBD1
clone size: NA
J gene: TRBJ1-6
CDR3 protein: CASSYFDRGSSSPLHF
CDR3 DNA: TGTGCCAGCAGTTACTTTGACAGGGGATCCTCTTCACCCCTCCACTTT

V gene: TRBV14
D gene: NA
clone size: NA
J gene: TRBJ2-5
CDR3 protein: CASSFGQLETQYF
CDR3 DNA: TGTGCCAGCAGCTTCGGACAGTTGGAGACCCAGTACTTC